This TCR beta chain was recovered during a study of blood T cell repertoires in COVID-19. Study-level information: COVID-19 samples, acute and convalescent, were from the United States, Italy and Spain. The cDNA or gDNA used as material had been derived from T cells, B-cell-depleted T cells, or PBMCs.

This table comes from immunoSEQ multiplex PCR, and its TCRdb copy is limited to in-frame clones, with some not included. The sample lists some 75,000 clones, around three quarters occurring once. CDR1 is MNHNY and CDR2 is SVGAGI in the germline V gene (reference sequence). The CDR3 loop spans 18 amino acids. Germline trimming cut 5 bases from V and 1 base from J; bases unmatched to any gene: 12. The receptor comes from a woman of 80 years or more with active or convalescent COVID-19. Sequencing was performed on peripheral blood. This chain uses TRBV6-6 with TRBJ1-3, with 9 bases fitting TRBD1. CDR3 sequence: CASSRQTGTGRSGNTIYF. CDR3 bases: TGTGCCAGCAGTCGCCAAACCGGGACAGGGAGGTCTGGAAACACCATATATTTT.